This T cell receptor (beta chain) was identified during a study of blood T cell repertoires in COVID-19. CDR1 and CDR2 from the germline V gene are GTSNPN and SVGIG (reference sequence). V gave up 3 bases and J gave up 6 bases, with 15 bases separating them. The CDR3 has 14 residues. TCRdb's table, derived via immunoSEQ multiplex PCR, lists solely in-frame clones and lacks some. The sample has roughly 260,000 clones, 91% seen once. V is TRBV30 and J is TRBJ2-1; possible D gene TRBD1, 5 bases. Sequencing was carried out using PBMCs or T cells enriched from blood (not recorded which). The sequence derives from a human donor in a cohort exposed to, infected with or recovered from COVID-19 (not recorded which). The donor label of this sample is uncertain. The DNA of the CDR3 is TGTGCCTGGAGCCTAGGGGTGGACCTCAATGAGCAGTTCTTC. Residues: CAWSLGVDLNEQFF.